This T cell receptor beta chain was observed in a study of shared clonotypes between healthy human individuals. The CDR3 runs 11 residues. V lost 4 bases and J lost 4, with 2 bases in between. Clones were read by immunoSEQ multiplex PCR, and TCRdb kept only the in-frame ones, dropping some. In the table there are about 1.1 million clones, approximately 80% of which are singletons. The receptor was isolated from a man between 18 and 35 years old in good health. Some clones in this sample may be carry-over from other donors' samples. The V call is TRBV23-1, the J call TRBJ1-3, with D unresolved. TRBV23-1 is recorded as an ORF, its role being uncertain. Material for sequencing was memory CD4+ T cells from PBMCs. This sample's subset: CD45RA-negative fraction. The CDR3 reads CASSRGNTIYF. The CDR3 DNA follows: TGCGCCAGCAGTCGCGGAAACACCATATATTTT.